This T cell receptor (beta chain) comes out of a study of T cell responses to AZD1222 COVID-19 vaccine. Whole-study findings and limits: Baseline testing showed seropositivity in only a handful of AZD1222 recipients. Two doses of AZD1222 preceded a rise in Spike-specific TCR breadth and depth. Donors skewed white British and female; clonal diversity was possibly underestimated.

V was shortened by 2 bases and J by 1 base, with 6 bases between the two germline ends. The germline V gene has CDR1 KGHSH and CDR2 LQKENI. The CDR3 consists of 14 residues. Libraries were prepared by immunoSEQ multiplex PCR; TCRdb keeps only in-frame clonotypes and omits some of them. The top ten hold roughly 1.7% of the sample, which has over 120,000 clones, over 75% seen once. A single count supports this clone. Its antigen is not identified. The chain employs TRBV18 and TRBJ2-1, with D hard to call. This material consisted of peripheral blood, taken on day 0 of AZD1222 vaccination. This TCR was sampled from an adult in good health. CDR3 sequence reads: CASSPGRSYNEQFF. CDR3 coding DNA: TGTGCCAGCTCACCAGGTCGGTCCTACAATGAGCAGTTCTTC.